What follows are 28 T cell receptor beta chains derived from one specimen sequenced in a study of molecular identifiers for immune sequencing clone quantification. TCRdb re-analysed the PCR reads in MiXCR, keeping a single row per CDR3 protein. The repertoire consists of approximately 630,000 distinct CDR3 sequences, with less than 30% occurring once and the leading ten covering 0.78%. Material: naive CD8+ T cells from blood, with Jurkat cell RNA spiked in. Subset of the sample: FACS-sorted CD8+CD4-CCR7+CD45RA+ naive T cells. The receptors originated from a human donor in good health. Some libraries in this study had Jurkat cell RNA spiked in.

This clonotype has ten or more counts. This chain connects TRBV27 to TRBJ2-7; unclear D gene. The CDR3 consists of 16 residues. CDR1 is MNHEY, CDR2 SMNVEV, per germline (reference sequence). V was cut by 6 bases and J by 4 bases, with 22 bases left in between. The CDR3 sequence is CASRRTGALPWYEQYF. CDR3 in DNA: TGTGCCAGCAGACGAACCGGTGCCCTTCCGTGGTACGAGCAGTACTTC.

With regard to this clonotype: It may be a read error: a sequence one base away is much more abundant. J is TRBJ2-5 and V is TRBV6-2 or TRBV6-3; 7 positions agree with TRBD2. The V gene end was trimmed by 5 bases and the J gene end by 7 bases; junction bases not matched to a gene: 13. CDR1 and CDR2 (germline): MNHEY, SVGEGT. This CDR3 region has 15 residues. The CDR3 coding sequence is TGTGCCAGCAGTAATCAACGGCGGGAGTATGGGACCCAGTACTTC. This gives the protein CASSNQRREYGTQYF.

This clonotype occurred many times. The chain recombines TRBV5-6 with TRBJ2-3; D unresolved. The germline CDR1 and CDR2 sequences are SGHDT and YYEEEE. The CDR3 contains 14 residues. V was trimmed by 0 bases and J by 4 bases, leaving 9 bases between them. For the CDR3, the DNA is TGTGCCAGCAGCTTGGCCGGCAGTGCAGATACGCAGTATTTT. Residues: CASSLAGSADTQYF.

This clonotype was seen repeatedly, ten times or more. The chain combines TRBV5-1 with TRBJ2-7, with D tentatively TRBD1 (5 bases). Germline values: CDR1 SGHRS, CDR2 YFSETQ. V lost 2 bases and J 9 bases, leaving 21 bases between the germline ends. The CDR3 is 15 residues long. CDR3 nucleotides: TGCGCCAGCAGCTTTGTCATAGTTTGGACAATGGGGCAGTACTTC. This sequence encodes CASSFVIVWTMGQYF.

This clonotype was seen only a few times. The chain is built from TRBV6-6 and TRBJ2-2; 8 bases fit TRBD2. Germline V gives CDR1 MNHNY, CDR2 SVGAGI (reference sequence). V was pared by 11 bases and J by 6 bases, with 17 bases of the junction left unmatched. This CDR3 has 16 amino acids. The CDR3 DNA is TGTGCCCATCGGGGAAAGGCGGGAGGTATCCCCGGGGAGCTGTTTTTT. It encodes CAHRGKAGGIPGELFF.

Comments on this clonotype: This may be a read error, as it is one base from a much larger clone. The rearrangement joins TRBV3-1 to TRBJ1-2, with D maybe TRBD1 (6 bases). Germline CDR1 is LGHDT and CDR2 is YNNKEL (reference sequence). This CDR3 is 16 amino acids long. CDR3 protein: CATSQETARGNYGYTF. In DNA, the CDR3 is TGTGCCACCAGCCAAGAAACGGCCAGGGGAAACTATGGCTACACCTTC.

This clonotype was observed a few times. The chain links TRBV27 to TRBJ2-1, with 9 bases fitting TRBD2. Germline-derived CDR1 and CDR2 are MNHEY and SMNVEV (reference sequence). V lost 5 bases and J lost 5; bases outside the gene matches: 7. The CDR3 runs 15 residues. CDR3 amino acids: CASSMQREVNNEQFF. Here the CDR3 DNA reads TGTGCCAGCAGTATGCAGCGGGAGGTGAACAATGAGCAGTTCTTC.

This clonotype was seen more than once but under ten times. V gene TRBV3-2 combines with J gene TRBJ2-3; the D segment call TRBD2 is taken from the table without a DNA check. TRBV3-2 constitutes a pseudogene. The CDR3 runs 20 residues. In DNA, the CDR3 is TGTGCCAGCAGCCAAGCCCCTCCTAGGACTAGCGGTACCAGCACAGATACGCAGTATTTT. Translating gives CASSQAPPRTSGTSTDTQYF.

As for this clonotype: One end of the junction varies from germline; a read error may be responsible. This chain uses TRBV11-2 with TRBJ2-2; no clear D gene. The CDR3 is 12 residues long. The V gene's germline CDR1 is SGHAT and CDR2 FQNNGV. DNA for the CDR3: TGTGTCAGCAGCCCGTTTACCGGGGAGCTGTTTTTT. As protein: CVSSPFTGELFF. Variable domain in full (rest from reference TRBV11-2 and TRBJ2-2): EAGVAQSPRYKIIEKRQSVAFWCNPISGHATLYWYQQILGQGPKLLIQFQNNGVVDDSQLPKDRFSAERLKGVDSTLKIQPAKLEDSAVYLCVSSPFTGELFFGEGSRLTVL.

The rearrangement uses TRBV5-6 and TRBJ2-1, with D uncertain. The ends were cut back, 0 bases at V and 0 bases at J, with 13 bases in the middle. This CDR3 is built from 17 residues. The germline V gene has CDR1 SGHDT and CDR2 YYEEEE. CDR3 loop: CASSLGPTESSYNEQFF. The DNA of the CDR3 is TGTGCCAGCAGCTTGGGACCCACAGAGAGCTCCTACAATGAGCAGTTCTTC.

The table lists this clonotype with many counts. CDR3 region: CASSQGEGTDTQYF. DNA of the CDR3: TGTGCCAGCAGCCAGGGGGAGGGAACAGATACGCAGTATTTT. V is TRBV7-3 and J is TRBJ2-3, with D possibly called TRBD1 or TRBD2 (7 bases each). The length of the CDR3 is 14 residues. Trimming took 5 bases from V and 3 from J, leaving 12 bases between them. The germline CDR1 and CDR2 sequences are SGHTA and FQGTGA.

The genes are TRBV20-1 and TRBJ1-1; D remains unclear. The ends were cut back, 1 base at V and 3 bases at J, with 12 bases in the middle. CDR3 length: 14 amino acids. CDR1 and CDR2 from the germline V gene are DFQATT and SNEGSKA (reference sequence). The DNA of the CDR3 is TGCAGTGCTAGAGTCAATTACGGTTACACTGAAGCTTTCTTT. Translating it yields CSARVNYGYTEAFF.

This clonotype has only one observation. A much more abundant neighbour one base away suggests this may be a read error. The final CDR3 position lacks the conserved phenylalanine or tryptophan, pointing to a likely read error. V usage is TRBV6-2 or TRBV6-3 and J usage is TRBJ1-1; D is unresolved. Trimming removed 3 bases from V and 0 bases from J, with 14 bases in between. Per the germline V gene, CDR1 is MNHEY and CDR2 is SVGEGT. This CDR3 has 16 residues. In nucleotides, the CDR3 is TGTGCCAGCAGTTATAAGCCCCCACGGGTGAACACTGAAGCTTTCTTA. Amino acid sequence: CASSYKPPRVNTEAFL.

This clonotype appeared a few times. The rearrangement joins TRBV7-9 to TRBJ2-7, with D perhaps matching TRBD1 (6 bases). Trimming removed 4 bases from V and 3 bases from J, with 16 bases in between. The length of the CDR3 is 15 residues. Germline V gene data show CDR1 as SEHNR and CDR2 as FQNEAQ (reference sequence). The CDR3 nucleotides read TGTGCCAGCAGCTCCGAACGTAGACAGGTCTACGAGCAGTACTTC. It specifies CASSSERRQVYEQYF. The variable domain in full, with the rest retrieved from reference TRBV7-9 and TRBJ2-7, is DTGVSQNPRHKITKRGQNVTFRCDPISEHNRLYWYRQTLGQGPEFLTYFQNEAQLEKSRLLSDRFSAERPKGSFSTLEIQRTEQGDSAMYLCASSSERRQVYEQYFGPGTRLTVT.

This clonotype occurred many times. The chain recombines TRBV30 with TRBJ2-7, with a weak D call TRBD2 (5 bases). V was shortened by 0 bases and J by 5 bases, with 8 bases between the two germline ends. Germline CDR1 reads GTSNPN; CDR2 reads SVGIG (reference sequence). The CDR3 is 12 residues long. This CDR3 is CAWSVSGNEQYF. CDR3 in DNA: TGTGCCTGGAGTGTCTCGGGGAACGAGCAGTACTTC.

As concerns this clonotype: A clone one base away is much larger, so this may be a read error. The rearrangement uses TRBV28 and TRBJ2-7; 8 bases are shared with TRBD2. Germline assignment: CDR1 MDHEN and CDR2 SYDVKM. The CDR3 is made up of 14 amino acids. With 10 bases clipped from V and 12 bases from J, the junction kept 20 bases outside the gene matches. Here the CDR3 reads CATFSGTSWGPRYF. The CDR3 coding sequence is TGTGCCACATTCTCCGGGACTAGTTGGGGCCCTCGGTACTTC.

In this sample, this clonotype turned up many times. V and J are TRBV29-1 and TRBJ1-1, with TRBD1 identical over 7 bases. J lost 6 bases, V lost 7 bases, and 8 bases had no gene match. CDR1 is SQVTM and CDR2 is ANQGSEA in the germline V gene. The CDR3 spans 12 residues. The CDR3, as DNA: TGCAGCGCTGCAGACAGGGCTTCTGAAGCTTTCTTT. This gives the protein CSAADRASEAFF.

The CDR3, as DNA: TGTGCCAGCACCCCGGATCAGAGTTACGAGCAGTACTTC. Its translation is CASTPDQSYEQYF. This chain joins TRBV6-6 and TRBJ2-7; D is unresolved. The CDR3 length is 13 residues. The germline CDR1 and CDR2 sequences are MNHNY and SVGAGI (reference sequence). V dropped 7 bases and J dropped 4 bases, with 14 bases sitting between them.

This clonotype was picked up a small number of times. V and J are TRBV7-6 and TRBJ2-2; 8 bases map to TRBD2. Germline-derived CDR1 and CDR2 are SGHVS and FNYEAQ. This CDR3 has 17 residues. Trimming took 8 bases from V and 0 from J; bases not matched to a gene: 11. Here the CDR3 DNA reads TGTGCCAGCGTCCCGGGGGGGGAAATAACGAACACCGGGGAGCTGTTTTTT. This encodes CASVPGGEITNTGELFF.

This clonotype has more than one count but fewer than ten. The CDR3 sequence: CASSPSTSGSYNEQFF. CDR3 in DNA: TGTGCCAGCAGCCCTTCGACTAGCGGTTCCTACAATGAGCAGTTCTTC. This rearrangement joins TRBV7-9 to TRBJ2-1; 9 bases fit TRBD2. Germline loops: CDR1 SEHNR, CDR2 FQNEAQ (reference sequence). The CDR3 spans 16 residues. V gave up 5 bases and J gave up 1 base; unmatched junction bases: 6.

V and J are TRBV7-9 and TRBJ2-5; TRBD2 matches 12 bases. CDR1 SEHNR and CDR2 FQNEAQ come from the germline V gene (reference sequence). V trimming: 5 bases; J trimming: 0 bases; junction bases outside the gene matches: 1. The CDR3 is 15 residues long. Written as DNA, the CDR3 is TGTGCCAGCAGCACTAGCGGGGGGTACCAAGAGACCCAGTACTTC. It codes for CASSTSGGYQETQYF.

In its sample, this clonotype was seen many times. V gene TRBV20-1 combines with J gene TRBJ2-7, with 7 nucleotides matching TRBD1. J was trimmed by 0 bases and V by 6 bases; bases with no gene match: 11. This CDR3 has 15 amino acids. In germline, CDR1 is DFQATT, CDR2 SNEGSKA (reference sequence). The CDR3 DNA follows: TGCAGTGCAGACGGAGACAGGGCCTACTCCTACGAGCAGTACTTC. Residues: CSADGDRAYSYEQYF.

This clonotype was observed a handful of times. J is TRBJ2-1 and V is TRBV6-2 or TRBV6-3; D not certain. Germline CDR1 and CDR2: MNHEY and SVGEGT. V lost 6 bases, J lost 5 bases, and 23 bases lay in between. This CDR3 spans 17 amino acids. CDR3 loop: CASSLPVAVLPNNEQFF. CDR3 nucleotide sequence: TGTGCCAGCAGCCTCCCCGTCGCGGTCCTACCCAACAATGAGCAGTTCTTC.

The rearrangement joins TRBV30 to TRBJ1-5; D is ambiguous. This CDR3 comprises 14 residues. Germline CDR1 reads GTSNPN; CDR2 reads SVGIG (reference sequence). V lost 0 bases and J lost 6, with 12 bases in between. The CDR3 DNA follows: TGTGCCTGGAGTGTACAACGGGGATTTCAGCCCCAGCATTTT. Translation: CAWSVQRGFQPQHF.

A single count supports this clonotype. A much bigger clone sits one base away, suggesting this may be a read error. This rearrangement joins TRBV5-1 to TRBJ1-1, with 9 bases lining up with TRBD1. Trimming cost V 4 bases and J 6 bases; bases outside gene matches: 10. CDR1 SGHRS and CDR2 YFSETQ come from the germline V gene. CDR3 length: 15 residues. CDR3 residues: CASSIGTGIDSEAFF. The DNA for the CDR3 is TGCGCCAGCAGCATCGGGACAGGGATCGACTCTGAAGCTTTCTTT.

This clonotype was found a few times. This chain joins TRBV2 and TRBJ2-7; TRBD2 matches at 14 bases. Germline V gene sequence: CDR1 SNHLY, CDR2 FYNNEI. The CDR3 is 15 amino acids. V was clipped by 6 bases and J by 5 bases; unmatched bases: 6. As DNA, the CDR3 is TGTGCCAGCAGACCCGGACTAGCGGGAGGCCACGAGCAGTACTTC. Protein sequence: CASRPGLAGGHEQYF.

Points on this clonotype: Its ends do not fully match the called genes, so a read error is possible. The rearrangement links TRBV7-3 to TRBJ2-1, with D perhaps matching TRBD2 (5 bases). Germline loops: CDR1 SGHTA, CDR2 FQGTGA. The CDR3 is made up of 15 amino acids. The CDR3 is CASSPWGAVYNEQSF. CDR3 DNA sequence: TGTGCCAGCAGCCCCTGGGGAGCGGTCTACAATGAGCAGTCCTTC.

The table lists this clonotype with many counts. The chain recombines TRBV30 with TRBJ2-7; D is undetermined. The CDR3 is made up of 13 amino acids. Germline CDR1 reads GTSNPN; CDR2 reads SVGIG (reference sequence). V was shortened by 1 base and J by 5 bases, with 12 bases between the two germline ends. CDR3 amino acids: CAWSESFGDEQYF. The CDR3 coding sequence is TGTGCCTGGAGTGAAAGCTTTGGAGACGAGCAGTACTTC.